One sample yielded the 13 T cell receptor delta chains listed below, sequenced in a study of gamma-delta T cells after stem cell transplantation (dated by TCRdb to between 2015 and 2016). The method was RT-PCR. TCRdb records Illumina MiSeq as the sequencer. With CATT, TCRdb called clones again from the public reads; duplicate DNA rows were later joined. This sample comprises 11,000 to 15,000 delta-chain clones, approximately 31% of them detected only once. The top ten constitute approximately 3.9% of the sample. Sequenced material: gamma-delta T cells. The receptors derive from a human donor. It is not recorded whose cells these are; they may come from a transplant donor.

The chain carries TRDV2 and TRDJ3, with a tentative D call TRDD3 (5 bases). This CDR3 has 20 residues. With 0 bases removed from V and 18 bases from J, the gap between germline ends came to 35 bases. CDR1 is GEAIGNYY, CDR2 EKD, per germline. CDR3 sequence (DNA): TGTGCCTGTGACACCGTTGGTGATGGGGTATACATCCGTGACAACCGCCCGATGTTTTTC. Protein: CACDTVGDGVYIRDNRPMFF.

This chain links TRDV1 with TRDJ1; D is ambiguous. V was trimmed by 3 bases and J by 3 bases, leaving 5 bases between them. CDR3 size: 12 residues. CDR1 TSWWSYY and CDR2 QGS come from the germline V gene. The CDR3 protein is CALGDPPDKLIF. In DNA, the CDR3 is TGTGCTCTTGGGGACCCCCCCGATAAACTCATCTTT.

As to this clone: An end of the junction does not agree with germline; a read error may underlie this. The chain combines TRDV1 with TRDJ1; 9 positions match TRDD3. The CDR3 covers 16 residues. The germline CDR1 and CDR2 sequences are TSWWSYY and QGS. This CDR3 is CALGLSYGGYTDKLIF. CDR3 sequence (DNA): TGTGCTCTTGGGCTTTCCTACGGGGGATACACCGATAAGCTCATCTTT.

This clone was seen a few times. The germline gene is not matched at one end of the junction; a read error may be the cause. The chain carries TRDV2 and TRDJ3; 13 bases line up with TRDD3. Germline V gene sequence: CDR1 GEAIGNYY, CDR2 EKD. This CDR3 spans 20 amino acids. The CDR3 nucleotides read TGTGCCTGTGACACCACTGGGGGATACGGGCTCTCCTGGGACACCCGACAGATGTTCTTC. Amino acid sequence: CACDTTGGYGLSWDTRQMFF.

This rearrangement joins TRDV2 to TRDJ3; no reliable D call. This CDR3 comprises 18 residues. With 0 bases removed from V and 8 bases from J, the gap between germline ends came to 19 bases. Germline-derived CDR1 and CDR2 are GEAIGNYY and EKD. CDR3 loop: CACDTVGSRSLYTRQMFF. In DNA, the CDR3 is TGTGCCTGTGACACCGTCGGGTCTCGCTCCTTGTACACCCGACAGATGTTTTTC.

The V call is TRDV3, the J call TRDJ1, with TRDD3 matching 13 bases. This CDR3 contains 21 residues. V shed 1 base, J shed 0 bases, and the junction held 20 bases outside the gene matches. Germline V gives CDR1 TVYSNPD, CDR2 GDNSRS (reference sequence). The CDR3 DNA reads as TGTGCCTTTAAACTGTACTGGGGGATACGAGTCCCCACCGAGTACACCGATAAACTCATCTTT. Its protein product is CAFKLYWGIRVPTEYTDKLIF.

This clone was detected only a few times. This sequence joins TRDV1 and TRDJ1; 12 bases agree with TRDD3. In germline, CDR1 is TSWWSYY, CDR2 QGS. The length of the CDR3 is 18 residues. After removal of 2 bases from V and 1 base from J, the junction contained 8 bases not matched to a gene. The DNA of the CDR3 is TGTGCTCTTGGGGAAGGGTACTGGGGGATACTGGGCACCGATAAACTCATCTTT. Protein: CALGEGYWGILGTDKLIF.

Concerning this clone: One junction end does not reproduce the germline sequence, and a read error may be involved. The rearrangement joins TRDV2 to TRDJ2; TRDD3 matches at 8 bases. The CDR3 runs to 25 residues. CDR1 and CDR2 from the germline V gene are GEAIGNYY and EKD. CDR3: CACDESVGLPYYTGGSPVLTAKLFF. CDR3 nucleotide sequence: TGTGCCTGTGACGAGTCTGTCGGCCTTCCCTACTATACTGGGGGCAGCCCGGTGTTGACAGCAAAACTCTTCTTT.

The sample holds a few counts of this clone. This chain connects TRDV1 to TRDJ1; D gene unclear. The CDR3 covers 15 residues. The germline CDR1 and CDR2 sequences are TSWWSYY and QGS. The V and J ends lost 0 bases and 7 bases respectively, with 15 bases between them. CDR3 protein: CALGELDFGRGKLIF. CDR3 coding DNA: TGTGCTCTTGGGGAACTAGACTTCGGGAGAGGTAAACTCATCTTT.

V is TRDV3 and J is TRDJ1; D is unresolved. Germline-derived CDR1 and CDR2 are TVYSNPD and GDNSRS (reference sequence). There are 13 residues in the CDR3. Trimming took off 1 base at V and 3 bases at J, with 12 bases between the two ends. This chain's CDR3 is CAFIFTSPDKLIF. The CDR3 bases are TGTGCCTTTATTTTCACTTCTCCCGATAAACTCATCTTT.

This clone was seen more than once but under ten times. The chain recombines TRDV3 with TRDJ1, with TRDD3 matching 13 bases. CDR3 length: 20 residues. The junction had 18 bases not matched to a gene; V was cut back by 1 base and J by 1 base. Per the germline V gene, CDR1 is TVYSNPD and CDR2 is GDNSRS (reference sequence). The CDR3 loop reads CAFTYLPILLGDTFTDKLIF. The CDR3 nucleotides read TGTGCCTTTACGTACCTTCCCATTCTACTGGGGGATACGTTCACCGATAAACTCATCTTT. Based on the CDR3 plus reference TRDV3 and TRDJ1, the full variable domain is CDKVTQSSPDQTVASGSEVVLLCTYDTVYSNPDLFWYRIRPDYSFQFVFYGDNSRSEGADFTQGRFSVKHILTQKAFHLVISPVRTEDSATYYCAFTYLPILLGDTFTDKLIFGKGTRVTVEP.

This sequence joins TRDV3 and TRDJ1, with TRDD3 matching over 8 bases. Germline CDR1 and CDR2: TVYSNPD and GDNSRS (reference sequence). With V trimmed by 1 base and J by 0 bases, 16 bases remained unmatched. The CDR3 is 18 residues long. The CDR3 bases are TGTGCCTTTAAGTGGGGGACCCCTGGGGGACGGTACACCGATAAACTCATCTTT. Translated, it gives CAFKWGTPGGRYTDKLIF.

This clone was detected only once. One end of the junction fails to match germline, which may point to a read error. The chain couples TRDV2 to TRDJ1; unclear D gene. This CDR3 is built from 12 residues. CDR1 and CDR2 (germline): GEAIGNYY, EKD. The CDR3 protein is CACGPLGAQLTF. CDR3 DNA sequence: TGTGCCTGTGGACCACTCGGCGCTCAACTCACCTTT.